Listed below are T cell receptor beta chains from one sample, sequenced in a study of blood T cell repertoires in COVID-19. Produced via immunoSEQ multiplex PCR; TCRdb's table is partial and in-frame only. This sample has approximately 100,000 clones, with about four fifths found just once. Sequencing used peripheral blood. The source of these receptors is an elderly woman with active or convalescent COVID-19. Both conserved end residues are part of each CDR3. D genes are given only for firm matches. Rows give clone size only sometimes, using once, few, many, or a class for an expanded clone.

v_gene: TRBV28
d_gene: TRBD2
abundance: -
j_gene: TRBJ2-1
CDR3nt: TGTGCCAGCAGTGCCCTATTGGGCGGGGGTCGGAATGAGCAGTTCTTC
CDR3aa: CASSALLGGGRNEQFF

v_gene: TRBV28
d_gene: -
abundance: once
j_gene: TRBJ2-6
CDR3nt: TGTGCCAGCAGTTCAGGGATCGGGGCCAACGTCCTGACTTTC
CDR3aa: CASSSGIGANVLTF

v_gene: TRBV19
d_gene: TRBD1
abundance: -
j_gene: TRBJ2-1
CDR3nt: TGTGCCAGTAGTAATCTCGGGACAGCTAACAATGAGCAGTTCTTC
CDR3aa: CASSNLGTANNEQFF

v_gene: TRBV27
d_gene: -
abundance: -
j_gene: TRBJ1-1
CDR3nt: TGTGCCAGCAGTTTCGCGGGTCTGAACACTGAAGCTTTCTTT
CDR3aa: CASSFAGLNTEAFF

v_gene: TRBV27
d_gene: -
abundance: -
j_gene: TRBJ2-7
CDR3nt: TGTGCCAGCAGTCTGACAGGGAGGACGTACTTC
CDR3aa: CASSLTGRTYF

v_gene: TRBV7-9
d_gene: TRBD2
abundance: once
j_gene: TRBJ2-2
CDR3nt: TGTGCCAGCAGCCTGTCCCCCCCTAGCGGGGAAACCGGGGAGCTGTTTTTT
CDR3aa: CASSLSPPSGETGELFF

v_gene: TRBV15
d_gene: -
abundance: -
j_gene: TRBJ1-6
CDR3nt: TGTGCCACCAGCCCTGGGGGCACCGATTCACCCCTCCACTTT
CDR3aa: CATSPGGTDSPLHF

v_gene: TRBV19
d_gene: TRBD1
abundance: -
j_gene: TRBJ1-3
CDR3nt: TGTGCCAGTAGCCAGGGGGCCAGCTCTGGAAACACCATATATTTT
CDR3aa: CASSQGASSGNTIYF

v_gene: TRBV11-2
d_gene: TRBD1
abundance: -
j_gene: TRBJ1-6
CDR3nt: TGTGCCAGCAGCGACAGGGACAGGGGTAGGGCCTATAATTCACCCCTCCACTTT
CDR3aa: CASSDRDRGRAYNSPLHF

v_gene: TRBV10-3
d_gene: TRBD2
abundance: -
j_gene: TRBJ2-3
CDR3nt: TGTGCCATCAAGACTAGCGGGAGCGCAGATACGCAGTATTTT
CDR3aa: CAIKTSGSADTQYF

v_gene: TRBV29-1
d_gene: TRBD1
abundance: once
j_gene: TRBJ1-1
CDR3nt: TGCAGCGTTGAGCAGGGGGAGTCGCCGAACACTGAAGCTTTCTTT
CDR3aa: CSVEQGESPNTEAFF

v_gene: TRBV28
d_gene: TRBD1
abundance: -
j_gene: TRBJ1-6
CDR3nt: TGTGCCAGCAGGGGACAGGTGGGCTCACCCCTCCACTTT
CDR3aa: CASRGQVGSPLHF

v_gene: TRBV5-1
d_gene: -
abundance: -
j_gene: TRBJ2-5
CDR3nt: TGCGCCAGCAGCTTGGAGGGGCTCAAAGAGACCCAGTACTTC
CDR3aa: CASSLEGLKETQYF

v_gene: TRBV7-2
d_gene: TRBD1
abundance: -
j_gene: TRBJ2-2
CDR3nt: TGTGCCAGCAGTCTAACAGGGGGCGCATTCGGCACCGGGGAGCTGTTTTTT
CDR3aa: CASSLTGGAFGTGELFF

v_gene: TRBV7-9
d_gene: TRBD2
abundance: -
j_gene: TRBJ2-1
CDR3nt: TGTGCCAGCAGCCAGGGACTAGCGGGAGGGCCTCTTCGCGATGAGCAGTTCTTC
CDR3aa: CASSQGLAGGPLRDEQFF

v_gene: TRBV25-1
d_gene: -
abundance: -
j_gene: TRBJ2-5
CDR3nt: TGTGCCAGCAGTAATACAGGGTCACGAGAGACCCAGTACTTC
CDR3aa: CASSNTGSRETQYF

v_gene: TRBV9
d_gene: TRBD2
abundance: few
j_gene: TRBJ2-2
CDR3nt: TGTGCCAGCAGCGTAGGGCGGACTAGCGGGAGTCACGGGGAGCTGTTTTTT
CDR3aa: CASSVGRTSGSHGELFF

v_gene: TRBV7-2
d_gene: -
abundance: -
j_gene: TRBJ1-2
CDR3nt: TGTGCCAGCAGCTTAAGGGGGTTGGGTGGCTACACCTTC
CDR3aa: CASSLRGLGGYTF

v_gene: TRBV6-5
d_gene: TRBD2
abundance: -
j_gene: TRBJ2-7
CDR3nt: TGTGCCAGCAGTTACTCCCTAGCGGGAGTTTACGAGCAGTACTTC
CDR3aa: CASSYSLAGVYEQYF

v_gene: TRBV24-1
d_gene: -
abundance: once
j_gene: TRBJ2-7
CDR3nt: TGTGCCACCCCCACTGACTACGAGCAGTACTTC
CDR3aa: CATPTDYEQYF

v_gene: TRBV18
d_gene: TRBD2
abundance: once
j_gene: TRBJ2-3
CDR3nt: TGTGCCAGCTCGCTTACTAGCGGCATATTCACAGATACGCAGTATTTT
CDR3aa: CASSLTSGIFTDTQYF

v_gene: TRBV28
d_gene: TRBD1
abundance: -
j_gene: TRBJ1-2
CDR3nt: TGTGCCAGCAGTCCCCGAGACAGGGTCTATGGCTACACCTTC
CDR3aa: CASSPRDRVYGYTF

v_gene: TRBV2
d_gene: -
abundance: -
j_gene: TRBJ1-3
CDR3nt: TGTGCCAGCAGTGATGACGGGCCGAGGGCTGGAAACACCATATATTTT
CDR3aa: CASSDDGPRAGNTIYF

v_gene: TRBV5-1
d_gene: -
abundance: -
j_gene: TRBJ2-1
CDR3nt: TGCGCCAGCAGCTTCGGGTCCAGCTCCTACAATGAGCAGTTCTTC
CDR3aa: CASSFGSSSYNEQFF

v_gene: TRBV19
d_gene: -
abundance: -
j_gene: TRBJ1-2
CDR3nt: TGTGCCAGTATCCGCGGGGCCTCCAGTACAAAGGGGCTGGACTACGGCTACACCTTC
CDR3aa: CASIRGASSTKGLDYGYTF

v_gene: TRBV6-2/TRBV6-3
d_gene: -
abundance: -
j_gene: TRBJ1-3
CDR3nt: TGTGCCAGCAGTTCAGGGATTGGAAACACCATATATTTT
CDR3aa: CASSSGIGNTIYF

v_gene: TRBV7-2
d_gene: -
abundance: few
j_gene: TRBJ1-6
CDR3nt: TGTGCCAGCAGCCACGGACTGATTAATTCACCCCTCCACTTT
CDR3aa: CASSHGLINSPLHF

v_gene: TRBV28
d_gene: -
abundance: -
j_gene: TRBJ2-7
CDR3nt: TGTGCCAGCACCACAGGTCAAGGCTACGAGCAGTACTTC
CDR3aa: CASTTGQGYEQYF

v_gene: TRBV28
d_gene: -
abundance: -
j_gene: TRBJ2-4
CDR3nt: TGTGCCAGCAGTTTATGGTCGCAGGGAAGCAAAAACATTCAGTACTTC
CDR3aa: CASSLWSQGSKNIQYF

v_gene: TRBV7-2
d_gene: TRBD2
abundance: once
j_gene: TRBJ2-1
CDR3nt: TGTGCCAGCCGAGGGGGTCGACTAGCGGGAGGGCCGGGGCAGTTCTTC
CDR3aa: CASRGGRLAGGPGQFF

v_gene: TRBV28
d_gene: -
abundance: -
j_gene: TRBJ1-2
CDR3nt: TGTGCCAGCAGCTCCGACAGTATCTATGGCTACACCTTC
CDR3aa: CASSSDSIYGYTF

v_gene: TRBV7-2
d_gene: TRBD1
abundance: -
j_gene: TRBJ1-6
CDR3nt: TGTGCCAGCAGCTCCGGACAGGCTTATTCACCCCTCCACTTT
CDR3aa: CASSSGQAYSPLHF